This T cell receptor (beta chain) was found in a study of blood T cells in healthy people across ages. Overall study: Through template switching, about one barcoded beta molecule was captured per two T cells, as measured in model experiments. Study-wide findings and caveats: Greater diversity and more naive CD4+ cells were seen in long-lived donors than in aged donors. The lack of PBMC sorting stopped any conclusive naive versus antigen-experienced comparison.

This clonotype was seen a handful of times. The antigen is unknown. The trim removed 6 bases at V and 0 bases at J, leaving 4 bases unmatched. The CDR3 extends over 13 amino acids. Germline V gene lookup returns CDR1 SQVTM and CDR2 ANQGSEA. Alongside a J-beta primer mix, a sample-barcoded 5' primer served in a second PCR lasting about 6 to 11 cycles. Per sample, CDR3-containing paired-end reads numbered at least 2.5 million. TCRdb re-called the 5' RACE reads with MiXCR, one entry per CDR3 protein. The sample consists of around 1,000,000 distinct CDR3 sequences, 20% to 25% of them appearing once. A further study also used this sample, focusing on T cells of mothers and their children.

The chain combines TRBV29-1 with TRBJ1-1, with 7 nucleotides matching TRBD1. The origin of this receptor is a girl aged 2-10 years in good health. The sequenced sample consisted of blood. The CDR3 loop reads CSVRQGVNTEAFF. DNA of the CDR3: TGCAGCGTGCGCCAGGGGGTGAACACTGAAGCTTTCTTT.